Listed below are T cell receptor beta chains from one sample, sequenced in a study of regulatory T cells in long-lasting Graves disease. TCRdb re-called the multiplex PCR reads with MiXCR, one entry per CDR3 protein. The sample lists 400,000 to 500,000 distinct CDR3 sequences, roughly 15% occurring once. The same data also went into a second study, on T cells in Graves' hyperthyroidism and ophthalmopathy.

The source was peripheral blood mononuclear cells (PBMCs), collected at new diagnosis, from a patient treated with antithyroid drugs. The receptors stem from a woman under 30 with Graves disease. Both conserved end residues are part of each CDR3. Each record gives: J gene, V gene, clone size, D gene, CDR3 protein, CDR3 DNA. A D gene is named only where the DNA matches it firmly. For some rows the clone size is stated as once, few or many, or as a class when expanded; others skip it.

>TRBJ2-3|TRBV4-2|many|NA
CASSQDTHTDTQYF
TGTGCCAGCAGCCAAGACACCCACACAGATACGCAGTATTTT
>TRBJ2-3|TRBV4-1|NA|NA
CASSQLDYPNTDTQYF
TGCGCCAGCAGCCAACTGGACTACCCCAACACAGATACGCAGTATTTT
>TRBJ2-7|TRBV5-1|many|NA
CASSLGGWSSYEQYF
TGCGCCAGCAGCTTGGGTGGCTGGAGCTCCTACGAGCAGTACTTC
>TRBJ2-2|TRBV7-6|NA|NA
CASSSLPVTGELFF
TGTGCCAGCAGTTCCCTCCCTGTCACCGGGGAGCTGTTTTTT
>TRBJ2-3|TRBV19|NA|TRBD2
CASSIQRETDTQYF
TGTGCCAGTAGTATCCAGCGGGAGACAGATACGCAGTATTTT
>TRBJ1-5|TRBV6-5|many|NA
CASSYPELEGQPQHF
TGTGCCAGCAGTTACCCAGAACTGGAGGGACAGCCCCAGCATTTT
>TRBJ1-2|TRBV5-8|many|NA
CASSIFSGVSNYGYTF
TGTGCCAGCAGCATTTTTTCAGGGGTGAGCAACTATGGCTACACCTTC
>TRBJ2-2|TRBV7-6|NA|TRBD1
CASSSQGTAFGELFF
TGTGCCAGCAGCTCGCAGGGGACAGCATTCGGGGAGCTGTTTTTT
>TRBJ2-1|TRBV7-6|NA|NA
CASSWGYGEQFF
TGTGCCAGCAGCTGGGGTTACGGTGAGCAGTTCTTC
>TRBJ2-1|TRBV4-1|NA|NA
CASRREVTYNEQFF
TGCGCCAGCAGAAGGGAGGTGACATACAATGAGCAGTTCTTC
>TRBJ2-3|TRBV28|many|NA
CASSPFGGISTDTQYF
TGTGCCAGCAGTCCTTTTGGCGGGATTAGCACAGATACGCAGTATTTT
>TRBJ2-7|TRBV18|NA|TRBD2
CASSPGLAGPTYEQYF
TGTGCCAGCTCACCAGGACTAGCGGGACCCACCTACGAGCAGTACTTC
>TRBJ1-3|TRBV19|once|NA
CASTPQPSSGNTIYF
TGTGCCAGTACACCACAGCCCTCCTCTGGAAACACCATATATTTT
>TRBJ2-7|TRBV5-1|many|TRBD2
CASSLSGGPDEQYF
TGCGCCAGCAGCTTGTCGGGAGGGCCCGACGAGCAGTACTTC
>TRBJ2-5|TRBV27|many|TRBD2
CASSPSAGRPGLAGPETQYF
TGTGCCAGCAGTCCATCGGCTGGGAGACCGGGACTAGCGGGCCCAGAGACCCAGTACTTC
>TRBJ1-1|TRBV28|many|NA
CASNYQGITEAFF
TGTGCCAGTAATTATCAGGGGATCACTGAAGCTTTCTTT
>TRBJ2-5|TRBV15|few|NA
CATSRGGPGVETQYF
TGTGCCACCAGCAGAGGGGGTCCGGGGGTTGAGACCCAGTACTTC
>TRBJ2-1|TRBV27|NA|NA
CASSLEGALNYNEQFF
TGTGCCAGCAGTTTGGAGGGGGCCCTCAACTACAATGAGCAGTTCTTC
>TRBJ2-7|TRBV20-1|few|NA
CSARRKNSYEQYF
TGCAGTGCTAGAAGAAAAAATTCCTACGAGCAGTACTTC
>TRBJ2-5|TRBV7-9|few|NA
CASSLAPGPQETQYF
TGTGCCAGCAGCTTAGCTCCGGGACCTCAAGAGACCCAGTACTTC
>TRBJ2-7|TRBV7-2|NA|TRBD2
CASNIAGGYEQYF
TGTGCCAGCAACATAGCGGGAGGATACGAGCAGTACTTC
>TRBJ1-1|TRBV7-8|many|TRBD1
CASSLYGWGQGAGTEAFF
TGTGCCAGCAGCTTATATGGCTGGGGACAGGGGGCCGGGACTGAAGCTTTCTTT
>TRBJ1-3|TRBV28|few|TRBD1
CASSYGQANSGNTIYF
TGTGCCAGCAGTTACGGACAGGCAAACTCTGGAAACACCATATATTTT
>TRBJ1-1|TRBV7-2|many|NA
CASSLEIPALMNTEAFF
TGTGCCAGCAGCTTAGAAATACCGGCCCTTATGAACACTGAAGCTTTCTTT
>TRBJ2-7|TRBV6-5|many|NA
CASSYQSTAYEQYF
TGTGCCAGCAGTTACCAATCGACAGCCTACGAGCAGTACTTC
>TRBJ1-1|TRBV6-2/TRBV6-3|many|NA
CASSRIPNTEAFF
TGTGCCAGCAGTCGTATTCCGAACACTGAAGCTTTCTTT